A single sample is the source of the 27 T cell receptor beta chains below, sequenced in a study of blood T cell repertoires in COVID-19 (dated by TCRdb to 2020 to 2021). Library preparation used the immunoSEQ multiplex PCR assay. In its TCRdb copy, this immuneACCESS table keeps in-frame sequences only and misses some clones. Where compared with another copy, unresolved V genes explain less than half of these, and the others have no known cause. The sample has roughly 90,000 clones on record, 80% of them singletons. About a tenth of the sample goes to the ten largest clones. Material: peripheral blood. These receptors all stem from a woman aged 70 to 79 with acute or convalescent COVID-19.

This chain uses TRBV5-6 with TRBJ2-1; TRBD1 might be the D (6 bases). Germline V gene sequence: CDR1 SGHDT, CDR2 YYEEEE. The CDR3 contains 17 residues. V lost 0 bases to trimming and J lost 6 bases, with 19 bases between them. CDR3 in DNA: TGTGCCAGCAGCTTGGGGGGGTCAGGGGATCCCCTCAATGAGCAGTTCTTC. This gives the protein CASSLGGSGDPLNEQFF.

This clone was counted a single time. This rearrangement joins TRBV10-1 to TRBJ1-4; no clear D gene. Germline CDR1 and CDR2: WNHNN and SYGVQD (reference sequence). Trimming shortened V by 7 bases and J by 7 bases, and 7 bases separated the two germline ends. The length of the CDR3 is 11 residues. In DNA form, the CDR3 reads TGCGCCAGCATTTTGAGTGAAAAACTGTTTTTT. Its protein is CASILSEKLFF.

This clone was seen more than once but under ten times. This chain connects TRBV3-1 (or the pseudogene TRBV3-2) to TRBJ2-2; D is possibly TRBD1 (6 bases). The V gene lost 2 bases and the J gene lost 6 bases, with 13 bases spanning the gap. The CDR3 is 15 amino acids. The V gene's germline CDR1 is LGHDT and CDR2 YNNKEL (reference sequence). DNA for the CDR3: TGTGCCAGCAGCCAAACCTTCAGGGGCGCCGGGGAGCTGTTTTTT. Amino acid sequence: CASSQTFRGAGELFF.

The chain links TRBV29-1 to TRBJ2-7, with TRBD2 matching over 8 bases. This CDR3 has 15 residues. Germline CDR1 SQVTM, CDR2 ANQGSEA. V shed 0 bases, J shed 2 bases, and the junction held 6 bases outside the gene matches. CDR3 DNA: TGCAGCGTTGAAGATTTGGGCGGGAGGACCTACGAGCAGTACTTC. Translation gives CSVEDLGGRTYEQYF.

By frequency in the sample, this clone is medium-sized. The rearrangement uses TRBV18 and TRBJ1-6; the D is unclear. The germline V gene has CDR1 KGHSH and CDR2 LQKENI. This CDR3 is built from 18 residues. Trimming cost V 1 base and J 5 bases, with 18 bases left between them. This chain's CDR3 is CASSPLPGDSIHNSPLHF. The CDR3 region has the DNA TGTGCCAGCTCACCACTTCCCGGCGACTCCATCCATAATTCACCCCTCCACTTT.

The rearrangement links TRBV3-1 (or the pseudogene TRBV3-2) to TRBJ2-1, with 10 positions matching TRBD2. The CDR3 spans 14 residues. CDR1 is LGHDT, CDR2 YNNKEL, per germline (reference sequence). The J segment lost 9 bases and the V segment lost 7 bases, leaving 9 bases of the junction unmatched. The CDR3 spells CASKLAGERSEQFF. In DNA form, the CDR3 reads TGTGCCAGCAAGCTAGCGGGGGAGAGGAGTGAGCAGTTCTTC.

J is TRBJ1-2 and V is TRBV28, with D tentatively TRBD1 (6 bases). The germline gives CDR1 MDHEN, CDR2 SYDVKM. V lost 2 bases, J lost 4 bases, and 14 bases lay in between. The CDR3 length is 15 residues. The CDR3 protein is CASSLEARGGYGYTF. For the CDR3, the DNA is TGTGCCAGCAGTTTAGAGGCGAGGGGGGGCTATGGCTACACCTTC.

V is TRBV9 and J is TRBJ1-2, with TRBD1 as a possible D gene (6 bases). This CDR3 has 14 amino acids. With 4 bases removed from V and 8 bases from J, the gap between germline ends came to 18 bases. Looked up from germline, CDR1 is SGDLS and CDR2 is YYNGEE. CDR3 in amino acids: CASSPRVQGGGYTF. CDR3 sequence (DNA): TGTGCCAGCAGCCCTAGGGTACAGGGCGGCGGCTACACCTTC.

In DNA, the CDR3 is TGTGCCAGCAGGGGGCTAGGGTATGGCTACACCTTC. The encoded protein is CASRGLGYGYTF. The chain recombines TRBV28 with TRBJ1-2; D perhaps matches TRBD1 (5 bases). The CDR3 has 12 amino acids. Germline CDR1 and CDR2: MDHEN and SYDVKM. V lost 6 bases, J lost 5 bases, and 10 bases lay in between.

Written as DNA, the CDR3 is TGTGCCAGCAGCTCCCCGACAGGGATGGGAAACACCATATATTTT. Encoded protein: CASSSPTGMGNTIYF. The chain carries TRBV5-6 and TRBJ1-3, with 7 nucleotides matching TRBD1. The V gene's germline CDR1 is SGHDT and CDR2 YYEEEE. The CDR3 sequence is 15 residues long. V was pared by 3 bases and J by 4 bases, with 7 bases of the junction left unmatched.

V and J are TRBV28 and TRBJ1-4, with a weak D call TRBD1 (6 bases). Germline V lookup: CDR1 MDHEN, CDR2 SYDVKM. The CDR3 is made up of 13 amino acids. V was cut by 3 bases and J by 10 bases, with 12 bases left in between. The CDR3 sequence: CASSFRGRGKLFF. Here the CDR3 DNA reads TGTGCCAGCAGTTTCCGGGGCAGGGGAAAACTGTTTTTT.

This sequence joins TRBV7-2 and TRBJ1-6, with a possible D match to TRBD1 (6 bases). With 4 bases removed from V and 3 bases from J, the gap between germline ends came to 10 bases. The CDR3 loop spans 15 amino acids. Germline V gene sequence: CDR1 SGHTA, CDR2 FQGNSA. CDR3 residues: CASSSPTGYNSPLHF. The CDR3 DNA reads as TGTGCCAGCAGCTCTCCGACAGGCTATAATTCACCCCTCCACTTT. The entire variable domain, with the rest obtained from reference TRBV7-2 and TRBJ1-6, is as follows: GAGVSQSPSNKVTEKGKDVELRCDPISGHTALYWYRQSLGQGLEFLIYFQGNSAPDKSGLPSDRFSAERTGGSVSTLTIQRTQQEDSAVYLCASSSPTGYNSPLHFGNGTRLTVT.

The CDR3 sequence is CASSREENQPQHF. The DNA of the CDR3 is TGTGCCAGCTCACGGGAGGAAAATCAGCCCCAGCATTTT. The V call is TRBV18, the J call TRBJ1-5; no clear D gene. V was clipped by 4 bases and J by 4 bases, with 8 bases between them. Germline CDR1 and CDR2: KGHSH and LQKENI. The CDR3 is made up of 13 amino acids. The whole variable domain, filled in from reference TRBV18 and TRBJ1-5, reads NAGVMQNPRHLVRRRGQEARLRCSPMKGHSHVYWYRQLPEEGLKFMVYLQKENIIDESGMPKERFSAEFPKEGPSILRIQQVVRGDSAAYFCASSREENQPQHFGDGTRLSIL.

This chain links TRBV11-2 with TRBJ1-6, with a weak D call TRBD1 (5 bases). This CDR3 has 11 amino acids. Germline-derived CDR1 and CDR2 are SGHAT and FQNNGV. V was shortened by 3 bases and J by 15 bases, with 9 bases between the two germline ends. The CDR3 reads CASSFSGILHF. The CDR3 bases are TGTGCCAGCAGCTTTTCAGGGATCCTCCACTTT. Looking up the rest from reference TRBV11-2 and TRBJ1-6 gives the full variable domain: EAGVAQSPRYKIIEKRQSVAFWCNPISGHATLYWYQQILGQGPKLLIQFQNNGVVDDSQLPKDRFSAERLKGVDSTLKIQPAKLEDSAVYLCASSFSGILHFGNGTRLTVT.

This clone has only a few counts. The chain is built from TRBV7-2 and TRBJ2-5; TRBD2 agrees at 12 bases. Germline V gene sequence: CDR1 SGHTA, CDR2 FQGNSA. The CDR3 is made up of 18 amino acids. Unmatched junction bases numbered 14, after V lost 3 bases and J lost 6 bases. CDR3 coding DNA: TGTGCCAGCAGCTTGCAGACTAGCGGGGGCCTGGTGGTGAAGACCCAGTACTTC. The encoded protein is CASSLQTSGGLVVKTQYF.

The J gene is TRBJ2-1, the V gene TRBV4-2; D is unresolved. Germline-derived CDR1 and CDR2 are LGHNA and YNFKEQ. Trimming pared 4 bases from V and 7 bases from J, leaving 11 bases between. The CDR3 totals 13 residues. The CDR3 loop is CASSLTRWNEQFF. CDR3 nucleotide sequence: TGTGCCAGCAGCCTAACCAGGTGGAATGAGCAGTTCTTC.

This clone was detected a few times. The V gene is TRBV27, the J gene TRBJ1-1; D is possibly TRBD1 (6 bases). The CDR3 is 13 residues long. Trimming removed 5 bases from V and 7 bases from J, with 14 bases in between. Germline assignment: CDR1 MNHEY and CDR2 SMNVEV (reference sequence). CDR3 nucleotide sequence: TGTGCCAGCAGTCACTTGACAGGCGTTGAAGCTTTCTTT. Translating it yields CASSHLTGVEAFF.

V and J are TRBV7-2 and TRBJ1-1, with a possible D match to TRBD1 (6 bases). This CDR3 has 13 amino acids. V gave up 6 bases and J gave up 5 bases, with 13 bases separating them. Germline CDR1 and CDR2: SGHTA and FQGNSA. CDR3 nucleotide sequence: TGTGCCAGCAGATCAGGACAGAGGACTGAAGCTTTCTTT. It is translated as CASRSGQRTEAFF.

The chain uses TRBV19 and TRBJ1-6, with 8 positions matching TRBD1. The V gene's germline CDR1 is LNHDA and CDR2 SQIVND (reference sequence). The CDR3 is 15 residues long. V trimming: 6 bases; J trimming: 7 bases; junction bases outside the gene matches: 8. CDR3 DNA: TGTGCCAGTAGAGTATCGAGGGACAGGAATTCACCCCTCCACTTT. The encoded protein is CASRVSRDRNSPLHF.

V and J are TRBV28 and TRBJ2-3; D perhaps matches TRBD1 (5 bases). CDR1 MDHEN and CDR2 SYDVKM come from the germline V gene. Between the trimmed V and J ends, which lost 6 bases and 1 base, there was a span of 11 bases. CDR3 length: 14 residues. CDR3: CASSTRAGTDTQYF. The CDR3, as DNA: TGTGCCAGCAGCACCAGGGCGGGCACAGATACGCAGTATTTT.

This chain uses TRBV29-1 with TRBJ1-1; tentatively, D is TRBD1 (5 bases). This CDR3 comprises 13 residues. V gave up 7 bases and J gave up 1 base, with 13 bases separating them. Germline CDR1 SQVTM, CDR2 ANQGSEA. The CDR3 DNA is TGCAGCGCAAGAGGCGGGGGGAACACTGAAGCTTTCTTT. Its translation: CSARGGGNTEAFF.

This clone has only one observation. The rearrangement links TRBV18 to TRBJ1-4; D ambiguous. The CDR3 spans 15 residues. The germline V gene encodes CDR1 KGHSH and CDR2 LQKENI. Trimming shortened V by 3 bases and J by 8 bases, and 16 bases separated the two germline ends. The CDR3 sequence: CASSPVPRGEEKLFF. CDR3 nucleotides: TGTGCCAGCTCACCTGTACCGCGTGGAGAAGAAAAACTGTTTTTT.

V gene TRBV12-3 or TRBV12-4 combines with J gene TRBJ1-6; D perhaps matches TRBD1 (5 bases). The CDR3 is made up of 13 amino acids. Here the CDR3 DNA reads TGTGCTATCTCAGGGCTTTCTAATTCACCCCTCCACTTT. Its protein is CAISGLSNSPLHF.

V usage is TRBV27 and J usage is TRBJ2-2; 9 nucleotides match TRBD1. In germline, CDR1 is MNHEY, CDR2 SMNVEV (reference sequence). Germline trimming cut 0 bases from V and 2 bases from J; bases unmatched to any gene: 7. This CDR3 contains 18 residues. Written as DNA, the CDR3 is TGTGCCAGCAGTTTATCCTGGACAGGGGTCATTAACACCGGGGAGCTGTTTTTT. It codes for CASSLSWTGVINTGELFF.

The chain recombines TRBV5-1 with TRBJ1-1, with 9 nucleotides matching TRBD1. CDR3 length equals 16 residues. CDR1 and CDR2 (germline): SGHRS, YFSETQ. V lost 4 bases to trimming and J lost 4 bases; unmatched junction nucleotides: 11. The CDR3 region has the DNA TGCGCCAGCAGCGCGTTTTCCGGGACAGGGCCCACTGAAGCTTTCTTT. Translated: CASSAFSGTGPTEAFF.

The CDR3 nucleotides read TGTGCCAGCAAGCGCGACTCGAACACCGGGGAGCTGTTTTTT. It codes for CASKRDSNTGELFF. The chain is built from TRBV2 and TRBJ2-2; no firm D call. The CDR3 is 14 residues long. Trimming took 7 bases from V and 0 from J, leaving 9 bases between them. CDR1 is SNHLY and CDR2 is FYNNEI in the germline V gene.

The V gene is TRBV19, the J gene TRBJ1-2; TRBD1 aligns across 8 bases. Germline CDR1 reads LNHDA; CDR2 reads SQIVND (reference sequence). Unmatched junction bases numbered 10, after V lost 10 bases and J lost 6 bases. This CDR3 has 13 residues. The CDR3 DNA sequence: TGTGCCACTAGGACAGGGTACGGAGATGGCTACACCTTC. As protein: CATRTGYGDGYTF.